The 27 T cell receptor beta chains listed next were all sequenced from one sample in a study of regulatory T cells in long-lasting Graves disease. Building of the TCR beta libraries involved iRepertoire HTBI primers and Arm-PCR of CDR3 regions. A single record per CDR3 protein comes from TCRdb applying MiXCR to the multiplex PCR reads. This sample has 360,000 or so distinct CDR3 sequences, with 16% found just once. As to time point: newly diagnosed GD, antithyroid drugs for less than 3 months. Researchers made the TCR library from RNA that was extracted from PBMCs. These data were also filed under a second study, of T cells in Graves' hyperthyroidism and ophthalmopathy.

The starting material was peripheral blood mononuclear cells (PBMCs), obtained at new diagnosis, from a patient treated with antithyroid drugs. The receptors come from a man aged 35 to 55 with Graves disease.

This clonotype was seen many times. V usage is TRBV18 and J usage is TRBJ2-5; D gene uncertain. V was trimmed by 1 base and J by 2 bases, leaving 8 bases between them. This CDR3 is built from 14 residues. The germline CDR1 and CDR2 sequences are KGHSH and LQKENI. CDR3 loop: CASSPLMGQETQYF. CDR3 nucleotide sequence: TGTGCCAGCTCACCACTGATGGGGCAAGAGACCCAGTACTTC.

This clonotype was seen many times. This chain links TRBV11-3 with TRBJ2-1; 9 bases map to TRBD2. Germline assignment: CDR1 SGHNT and CDR2 YENEEA. V gave up 5 bases and J gave up 8 bases; unmatched junction bases: 13. The CDR3 extends over 16 amino acids. In DNA, the CDR3 is TGTGCCAGCAGCCCACTGTGGGTAGCGGGGGACCATGAGCAGTTCTTC. Translating gives CASSPLWVAGDHEQFF.

This clonotype came up a few times. V usage is TRBV4-3 and J usage is TRBJ1-4, with D uncertain. The V end was cut by 0 bases, the J end by 6 bases, with 17 bases between. CDR3 length: 17 residues. Germline values: CDR1 LGHNA, CDR2 YSLEER. The CDR3 DNA reads TGCGCCAGCAGCCAAGAAATCGCCCGGGGAAGGGATGAAAAACTGTTTTTT. Translating it yields CASSQEIARGRDEKLFF.

The gene calls are TRBV7-2 and TRBJ2-3, with 8 positions matching TRBD2. CDR1 SGHTA and CDR2 FQGNSA come from the germline V gene. The CDR3 has 17 residues. Germline trimming cut 2 bases from V and 5 bases from J; bases unmatched to any gene: 12. The CDR3 region has the DNA TGTGCCAGCAGCTTAACCCGGGGGGGATTCCGTTTAGATACGCAGTATTTT. Translated: CASSLTRGGFRLDTQYF.

At least ten counts were recorded for this clonotype. The gene calls are TRBV5-1 and TRBJ2-3, with D unresolved. The CDR3 is made up of 14 amino acids. The germline V gene encodes CDR1 SGHRS and CDR2 YFSETQ. V lost 0 bases to trimming and J lost 2 bases, with 7 bases between them. CDR3 amino acids: CASSLEYPTDTQYF. DNA of the CDR3: TGCGCCAGCAGCTTGGAATACCCCACAGATACGCAGTATTTT.

Many counts were recorded for this clonotype. This chain links TRBV6-1 with TRBJ2-5, with TRBD1 identical over 10 bases. Germline V gene data show CDR1 as MNHNS and CDR2 as SASEGT. The CDR3 runs 15 residues. V trimming: 7 bases; J trimming: 5 bases; junction bases outside the gene matches: 10. The CDR3 sequence: CASTPGQGPLETQYF. CDR3 nucleotide sequence: TGTGCCAGCACCCCGGGACAGGGGCCACTGGAGACCCAGTACTTC.

Only a few counts were recorded for this clonotype. The chain carries TRBV7-9 and TRBJ2-3, with TRBD1 matching over 7 bases. CDR3 length: 16 residues. The ends lost 5 bases at V and 3 bases at J; junction bases unmatched: 11. Germline V gives CDR1 SEHNR, CDR2 FQNEAQ (reference sequence). The CDR3 sequence: CASSAGQAGWTDTQYF. CDR3 DNA: TGTGCCAGCAGCGCAGGACAGGCAGGTTGGACAGATACGCAGTATTTT.

On this clonotype: Mismatch with germline at one junction end may stem from a read error. The chain is built from TRBV7-9 and TRBJ2-7; D not resolved. From germline, CDR1 is SEHNR and CDR2 FQNEAQ (reference sequence). This CDR3 contains 11 residues. CDR3 amino acids: CASSLTYGQYF. For the CDR3, the DNA is TGTGCCAGCAGCCTCACCTACGGGCAGTACTTC.

This clonotype was observed a handful of times. CDR3 DNA: TGTGCCAGCAGTTGGGTCCAGCTAGCGGGGGCCTACGAGCAGTACTTC. The encoded protein is CASSWVQLAGAYEQYF. This sequence joins TRBV12-3 or TRBV12-4 and TRBJ2-7; 10 nucleotides match TRBD2. The CDR3 has 16 amino acids. J gave up 2 bases and V 4 bases, and 8 bases lay outside the gene matches.

This chain uses TRBV27 with TRBJ1-3; the match to TRBD1 covers 9 bases. The germline V gene encodes CDR1 MNHEY and CDR2 SMNVEV (reference sequence). V lost 5 bases, J lost 2 bases, and 7 bases stayed unmatched. This CDR3 spans 16 amino acids. This chain's CDR3 is CASSLGQGGTGNTIYF. The CDR3 DNA is TGTGCCAGCAGTCTGGGACAGGGAGGTACTGGAAACACCATATATTTT.

This clonotype was counted at least ten times. V and J are TRBV29-1 and TRBJ2-1; D remains unclear. V lost 3 bases, J lost 10 bases, and 13 bases lay in between. CDR3 size: 12 residues. The germline V gene encodes CDR1 SQVTM and CDR2 ANQGSEA. The CDR3, as DNA: TGCAGCGTTGATGGGCTAGGGCGCGAGCAGTTCTTC. This gives the protein CSVDGLGREQFF.

V gene TRBV20-1 combines with J gene TRBJ1-2, with D hard to call. Between the trimmed V and J ends, which lost 1 base and 3 bases, there was a span of 18 bases. CDR1 is DFQATT, CDR2 SNEGSKA, per germline (reference sequence). CDR3 length: 16 residues. Written as DNA, the CDR3 is TGCAGTGCTAGAGTTACTCGGGCTATCGAGTACTATGGCTACACCTTC. It codes for CSARVTRAIEYYGYTF.

This clonotype was observed at least ten times. The rearrangement links TRBV10-3 to TRBJ2-5; no firm D call. Germline CDR1 is ENHRY and CDR2 is SYGVKD. Trimming stripped 4 bases from V and 2 bases from J, with 11 bases between. The CDR3 is 14 amino acids. CDR3 in DNA: TGTGCCATCAGTGTGAACGGACGTCAAGAGACCCAGTACTTC. Translation: CAISVNGRQETQYF.

This clonotype came up a few times. Here the CDR3 reads CASSQEATGIYQPQHF. The CDR3 coding sequence is TGCGCCAGCAGCCAAGAGGCGACAGGAATCTATCAGCCCCAGCATTTT. V and J are TRBV4-1 and TRBJ1-5; D perhaps matches TRBD1 (6 bases). CDR3 length equals 16 residues. Per the germline V gene, CDR1 is MGHRA and CDR2 is YSYEKL. V lost 0 bases and J 5 bases, leaving 14 bases between the germline ends.

In its sample, this clonotype was seen many times. The V gene is TRBV10-1, the J gene TRBJ2-3; 8 nucleotides align to TRBD1. Looked up from germline, CDR1 is WNHNN and CDR2 is SYGVQD (reference sequence). The CDR3 runs to 15 residues. V shed 5 bases and J 0 bases; nucleotides not matched to a gene: 4. The CDR3 nucleotides are TGCGCCAGCAGTTCATACAGGGGGAGCACAGATACGCAGTATTTT. As protein: CASSSYRGSTDTQYF.

This clonotype has just one count. The chain joins TRBV2 to TRBJ2-1; D not certain. Per germline, CDR1 SNHLY and CDR2 FYNNEI. The CDR3 sequence is 14 residues long. V lost 6 bases and J 3 bases, leaving 12 bases between the germline ends. Here the CDR3 reads CASRGWADYNEQFF. The CDR3 coding sequence is TGTGCCAGCAGAGGTTGGGCGGACTACAATGAGCAGTTCTTC. Together with reference TRBV2 and TRBJ2-1, the CDR3 gives the full variable domain: EPEVTQTPSHQVTQMGQEVILRCVPISNHLYFYWYRQILGQKVEFLVSFYNNEISEKSEIFDDQFSVERPDGSNFTLKIRSTKLEDSAMYFCASRGWADYNEQFFGPGTRLTVL.

This clonotype came up many times. This chain uses TRBV20-1 with TRBJ1-6; D may be TRBD1 (5 bases). CDR3 length: 13 amino acids. Germline V gene sequence: CDR1 DFQATT, CDR2 SNEGSKA (reference sequence). Trimming removed 1 base from V and 7 bases from J, with 8 bases in between. CDR3 coding DNA: TGCAGTGCTAGAGCAGGGCAGAATTCACCCCTCCACTTT. It translates to CSARAGQNSPLHF.

Concerning this clonotype: Being one base from a much bigger clone, this may be a read error. CDR3 DNA: TGCGCCAGCAGCCACGAACTAGGGGGGGGGCATTGGGAGACCCAGTACTTC. Its protein is CASSHELGGGHWETQYF. This chain connects TRBV4-3 to TRBJ2-5; weak D call: TRBD2 (7 bases). The CDR3 runs 17 residues. The germline V gene has CDR1 LGHNA and CDR2 YSLEER. Trimming took off 3 bases at V and 5 bases at J, with 22 bases between the two ends.

This clonotype was recorded at least ten times. This rearrangement joins TRBV15 to TRBJ1-4; unclear D gene. Trimming left V 1 base short and J 4 bases short, with 10 bases between. Per germline, CDR1 LNHNV and CDR2 YYDKDF (reference sequence). The CDR3 covers 15 residues. The CDR3 reads CATSRGAEFNEKLFF. The CDR3 DNA reads as TGTGCCACCAGCAGAGGGGCAGAGTTTAATGAAAAACTGTTTTTT.

In its sample, this clonotype was seen a few times. The chain has TRBV7-2 and TRBJ2-2, with D unresolved. Germline CDR1 reads SGHTA; CDR2 reads FQGNSA. Trimming left V 5 bases short and J 3 bases short, with 7 bases between. The CDR3 runs to 13 residues. For the CDR3, the DNA is TGTGCCAGCAGCCCCCAATACACCGGGGAGCTGTTTTTT. Translated, it gives CASSPQYTGELFF. The whole variable domain, filled in from reference TRBV7-2 and TRBJ2-2, reads GAGVSQSPSNKVTEKGKDVELRCDPISGHTALYWYRQSLGQGLEFLIYFQGNSAPDKSGLPSDRFSAERTGGSVSTLTIQRTQQEDSAVYLCASSPQYTGELFFGEGSRLTVL.

This clonotype has at least ten counts. The chain uses TRBV10-3 and TRBJ2-7; D uncertain. V dropped 2 bases and J dropped 3 bases, with 8 bases sitting between them. The CDR3 sequence is 13 residues long. Germline loops: CDR1 ENHRY, CDR2 SYGVKD. CDR3 protein: CAISELTDYEQYF. CDR3 coding DNA: TGTGCCATCAGTGAGCTGACGGACTACGAGCAGTACTTC.

At least ten counts were recorded for this clonotype. V usage is TRBV28 and J usage is TRBJ2-7; 7 nucleotides agree with TRBD1. The CDR3 sequence is 14 residues long. CDR1 and CDR2 (germline): MDHEN, SYDVKM. Unmatched junction bases numbered 6, after V lost 3 bases and J lost 4 bases. CDR3 bases: TGTGCCAGCAGTTTTAACAGGGGCTTTTACGAGCAGTACTTC. Translating gives CASSFNRGFYEQYF.

This clonotype was detected only once. V and J are TRBV5-1 and TRBJ2-5; TRBD1 matches 9 bases. The CDR3 totals 15 residues. Germline V CDR1 and CDR2: SGHRS, YFSETQ. The V and J ends lost 0 bases and 5 bases, in that order; junction bases with no gene match: 5. The CDR3 region has the DNA TGCGCCAGCAGCTTGGGACGACAGGGGGGGGAGACCCAGTACTTC. As protein: CASSLGRQGGETQYF.

The J gene is TRBJ1-5, the V gene TRBV10-3; D ambiguous. The V end was cut by 2 bases, the J end by 6 bases, with 8 bases between. Germline CDR1 is ENHRY and CDR2 is SYGVKD. There are 13 residues in the CDR3. The CDR3 DNA is TGTGCCATCAGTGAGACTGTCGGTCAGCCCCAGCATTTT. Translated: CAISETVGQPQHF.

This clonotype appeared many times. CDR3 loop: CASSFDRTFQETQYF. The CDR3 nucleotides are TGTGCCAGCAGCTTTGACAGGACCTTCCAAGAGACCCAGTACTTC. V and J are TRBV11-1 and TRBJ2-5, with a tentative D call TRBD1 (6 bases). This CDR3 region has 15 residues. Germline lookup yields CDR1 SGHAT and CDR2 FQDESV (reference sequence). V was trimmed by 3 bases and J by 1 base, leaving 12 bases between them.

This chain joins TRBV19 and TRBJ2-3; D might be TRBD1 (6 bases). V was clipped by 5 bases and J by 3 bases, with 15 bases between them. CDR3 size: 15 residues. Germline CDR1 LNHDA, CDR2 SQIVND (reference sequence). CDR3 sequence reads: CASSSHPQGTDTQYF. The CDR3 coding sequence is TGTGCCAGTAGTTCACACCCACAGGGAACAGATACGCAGTATTTT.

There are a few counts of this clonotype. The chain employs TRBV6-2 or TRBV6-3 and TRBJ1-1; perhaps TRBD1 as D (5 bases). V shed 6 bases and J shed 1 base, with 18 bases lying between them. This CDR3 has 16 amino acids. The germline CDR1 and CDR2 sequences are MNHEY and SVGEGT. CDR3 amino acids: CASSGGGAGKNTEAFF. The CDR3 DNA reads as TGTGCCAGCAGCGGGGGGGGTGCAGGGAAGAACACTGAAGCTTTCTTT.